This passage covers 23 T cell receptor beta chains from one sample sequenced in a study of blood T cell repertoires in COVID-19. The table came from immunoSEQ multiplex PCR; TCRdb's copy has only in-frame clones and leaves some out. The top ten hold about 0.8% of the sample, which has a few hundred thousand clones, nearly 90% seen once. The sample consisted of peripheral blood. Every receptor here comes from a woman aged 25 to 39 with acute or convalescent COVID-19.

This sequence joins TRBV21-1 and TRBJ2-3; the table names TRBD2, a call not compared with the DNA. TRBV21-1 is a pseudogene. The CDR3 sequence is 14 residues long. For the CDR3, the DNA is TGTGCCAGCATCCCCAGCGGGAGAAGGGATACGCAGTATTTT. Translating it yields CASIPSGRRDTQYF.

The chain is built from TRBV6-6 and TRBJ2-3; TRBD1 agrees at 12 bases. Germline V lookup: CDR1 MNHNY, CDR2 SVGAGI (reference sequence). Trimming took 2 bases from V and 6 from J; bases not matched to a gene: 3. This CDR3 region has 15 residues. CDR3 loop: CASSYRDRGRDTQYF. The DNA of the CDR3 is TGTGCCAGCAGTTACCGGGACAGGGGGCGTGATACGCAGTATTTT.

The chain couples TRBV9 to TRBJ2-7, with D perhaps TRBD2 (6 bases). The germline CDR1 and CDR2 sequences are SGDLS and YYNGEE. V lost 7 bases to trimming and J lost 6 bases, with 17 bases between them. This CDR3 has 13 amino acids. The CDR3 region has the DNA TGTGCCAGCGCAAAGACGGGGGTCGGCGAGCAGTACTTC. It codes for CASAKTGVGEQYF.

V is TRBV6-6 and J is TRBJ2-1; 8 positions match TRBD2. Germline trimming cut 7 bases from V and 6 bases from J; bases unmatched to any gene: 11. The CDR3 length is 15 residues. In germline, CDR1 is MNHNY, CDR2 SVGAGI (reference sequence). The DNA for the CDR3 is TGTGCCAGCACGTCCGGGAGGGCCCAGGGCAATGAGCAGTTCTTC. Protein product: CASTSGRAQGNEQFF.

Worth noting for this clone: Mismatch with germline at one junction end may stem from a read error. J is TRBJ1-1 and V is TRBV25-1; the D is unclear. This CDR3 has 11 amino acids. Germline V gene sequence: CDR1 MGHDK, CDR2 SYGVNS. The CDR3 is CASTRTRQLKF. CDR3 DNA: TGTGCCAGCACCCGAACGAGGCAGCTCAAATTT.

The sample holds many counts of this clone. The chain couples TRBV7-9 to TRBJ2-2; tentative D call: TRBD1 (5 bases). Trimming removed 11 bases at V and 4 bases at J, with 14 bases between. Germline CDR1 and CDR2: SEHNR and FQNEAQ (reference sequence). The CDR3 consists of 13 residues. The DNA for the CDR3 is TGTGCCCTTAGGGGCGACGTCACCGGGGAGCTGTTTTTT. This codes for CALRGDVTGELFF.

The chain uses TRBV7-9 and TRBJ2-7; 13 bases are shared with TRBD2. Per the germline V gene, CDR1 is SEHNR and CDR2 is FQNEAQ (reference sequence). The CDR3 is made up of 15 amino acids. Trimming cost V 5 bases and J 4 bases; bases outside gene matches: 5. In DNA, the CDR3 is TGTGCCAGCAGCGCCACTAGCGGGAGGGCGTACGAGCAGTACTTC. Amino acids: CASSATSGRAYEQYF.

V gene TRBV30 combines with J gene TRBJ2-3; D unclear. Germline assignment: CDR1 GTSNPN and CDR2 SVGIG (reference sequence). V gave up 3 bases and J gave up 3 bases, with 7 bases separating them. The CDR3 runs 12 residues. The CDR3 sequence is CAWSGSTDTQYF. The DNA for the CDR3 is TGTGCCTGGAGCGGGTCTACAGATACGCAGTATTTT.

The chain recombines TRBV9 with TRBJ2-1; 7 bases fit TRBD2. Germline assignment: CDR1 SGDLS and CDR2 YYNGEE. The CDR3 is 13 amino acids. V shed 3 bases, J shed 7 bases, and the junction held 4 bases outside the gene matches. CDR3 sequence (DNA): TGTGCCAGCAGCGGTGGGGGGGAGAATGAGCAGTTCTTC. Residues: CASSGGGENEQFF.

V gene TRBV29-1 combines with J gene TRBJ2-7, with a possible D match to TRBD2 (5 bases). With 6 bases removed from V and 11 bases from J, the gap between germline ends came to 17 bases. The CDR3 has 11 amino acids. The germline V gene has CDR1 SQVTM and CDR2 ANQGSEA. The CDR3 region has the DNA TGCAGCGTCGCAAAGAGTCAGGAGGAGTACTTC. It codes for CSVAKSQEEYF.

The chain recombines TRBV4-3 with TRBJ1-5; D remains ambiguous. V lost 0 bases to trimming and J lost 7 bases, with 16 bases between them. Germline-derived CDR1 and CDR2 are LGHNA and YSLEER. The CDR3 has 16 amino acids. The CDR3 loop reads CASSQDGSRDRQPQHF. The DNA of the CDR3 is TGCGCCAGCAGCCAAGATGGGTCGAGGGATCGACAGCCCCAGCATTTT.

The gene calls are TRBV27 and TRBJ2-7, with 7 bases matching TRBD2. The CDR3 loop spans 14 amino acids. With V trimmed by 2 bases and J by 1 base, 2 bases remained unmatched. Germline assignment: CDR1 MNHEY and CDR2 SMNVEV (reference sequence). The CDR3, as DNA: TGTGCCAGCAGTTTAGGGGGGGATTCCTACGAGCAGTACTTC. Its protein product is CASSLGGDSYEQYF.

V gene TRBV24-1 combines with J gene TRBJ2-7; 14 positions agree with TRBD2. From germline, CDR1 is KGHDR and CDR2 SFDVKD. The CDR3 is 16 residues long. Germline trimming cut 4 bases from V and 3 bases from J; bases unmatched to any gene: 4. The CDR3 spells CATSENGLAGGYEQYF. The CDR3 DNA is TGTGCCACCAGTGAGAACGGACTAGCGGGAGGCTACGAGCAGTACTTC.

The chain has TRBV7-8 and TRBJ1-2; the match to TRBD1 covers 7 bases. The V gene end was trimmed by 5 bases and the J gene end by 4 bases; junction bases not matched to a gene: 4. This CDR3 is 13 amino acids long. CDR1 SGHVS and CDR2 FQNEAQ come from the germline V gene. The CDR3 region is CASSGDRVYGYTF. In DNA form, the CDR3 reads TGTGCCAGCAGCGGCGACAGGGTCTATGGCTACACCTTC.

This chain links TRBV4-2 with TRBJ2-1; 8 bases align to TRBD2. The CDR3 runs to 16 residues. The V and J ends lost 1 base and 9 bases, in that order; junction bases with no gene match: 11. Germline CDR1 is LGHNA and CDR2 is YNFKEQ. CDR3 region: CASSQAMGLAGSEQFF. CDR3 bases: TGTGCCAGCAGCCAAGCTATGGGTCTAGCGGGTAGTGAGCAGTTCTTC.

V and J are TRBV4-2 and TRBJ1-5; D gene unclear. CDR1 is LGHNA and CDR2 is YNFKEQ in the germline V gene. The CDR3 is made up of 15 amino acids. With 0 bases removed from V and 3 bases from J, the gap between germline ends came to 9 bases. This chain's CDR3 is CASSQETGFNQPQHF. The CDR3 coding sequence is TGTGCCAGCAGCCAAGAAACCGGGTTCAATCAGCCCCAGCATTTT.

The V gene is TRBV19, the J gene TRBJ2-2, with a possible D match to TRBD1 (6 bases). This CDR3 has 15 residues. The V end was cut by 6 bases, the J end by 4 bases, with 15 bases between. Germline V gene data show CDR1 as LNHDA and CDR2 as SQIVND (reference sequence). Written as DNA, the CDR3 is TGTGCCAGTAGCACCATCCCAGGGGCCACCGGGGAGCTGTTTTTT. Its translation: CASSTIPGATGELFF.

This clone has only a few counts. V and J are TRBV4-3 and TRBJ2-1; 7 bases line up with TRBD1. The CDR3 consists of 14 residues. Per germline, CDR1 LGHNA and CDR2 YSLEER. V shed 3 bases and J 2 bases; nucleotides not matched to a gene: 1. This CDR3 reads CASSHRGTYNEQFF. The CDR3 DNA follows: TGCGCCAGCAGCCACAGGGGGACCTACAATGAGCAGTTCTTC.

This clone has a single count. The V gene is TRBV6-2 or TRBV6-3, the J gene TRBJ2-1, with TRBD2 as a possible D gene (6 bases). The V gene lost 0 bases and the J gene lost 2 bases, with 11 bases spanning the gap. Germline assignment: CDR1 MNHEY and CDR2 SVGEGT. The CDR3 sequence is 16 residues long. The DNA of the CDR3 is TGTGCCAGCAGTTACTCCTTGCGGGACGCCTACAATGAGCAGTTCTTC. This translates into CASSYSLRDAYNEQFF.

The DNA for the CDR3 is TGTGCCAGCAGCGTTTTGACAGGGGTGAGCACAGATACGCAGTATTTT. It is translated as CASSVLTGVSTDTQYF. The chain joins TRBV9 to TRBJ2-3, with 8 bases identical to TRBD1. V lost 2 bases and J lost 0; bases outside the gene matches: 5. Germline V gene data show CDR1 as SGDLS and CDR2 as YYNGEE. The CDR3 is made up of 16 amino acids.

The CDR3 DNA sequence: TGTGCCAGCAGCACTACCGGGACAGGGGACGGCTACACCTTC. It specifies CASSTTGTGDGYTF. V and J are TRBV2 and TRBJ1-2; 10 nucleotides line up with TRBD1. The germline CDR1 and CDR2 sequences are SNHLY and FYNNEI. The CDR3 is 14 residues long. The junction had 9 bases not matched to a gene; V was cut back by 6 bases and J by 8 bases.

The gene calls are TRBV29-1 and TRBJ1-3, with 9 bases identical to TRBD1. J gave up 0 bases and V 8 bases, and 5 bases lay outside the gene matches. The germline CDR1 and CDR2 sequences are SQVTM and ANQGSEA. The length of the CDR3 is 14 residues. The CDR3 here is CSYGTGSSGNTIYF. The CDR3 nucleotides are TGCAGCTACGGGACAGGGAGCTCTGGAAACACCATATATTTT.

The chain employs TRBV6-5 and TRBJ2-3; 8 bases are a match to TRBD2. CDR3 size: 15 residues. The junction had 6 bases not matched to a gene; V was cut back by 4 bases and J by 3 bases. CDR1 and CDR2 from the germline V gene are MNHEY and SVGAGI. The CDR3 DNA reads TGTGCCAGCAGTTTTAGCGGGAAGGGGACAGATACGCAGTATTTT. Translating it yields CASSFSGKGTDTQYF.